This TCR beta chain was retrieved from a study of beta chain features in type 1 diabetes. Study-level findings and limits: A moderate, significant TCRB CDR3 shortening appeared in type 1 diabetes across four CD4+ subsets. Amplification by PCR could prefer shorter templates, with the same effect in patients and controls. A greater similarity of naive, central memory and Treg TCRB repertoires was seen among patients than among healthy donors.

This clone was observed a handful of times. Its antigen is as yet unknown. Stem cell-like memory, regulatory, central memory and naive CD4+ cells were sorted via CD45RO/CCR7/CD25/CD127/CD95/CD27. The CDR3 is made up of 14 amino acids. CDR1 and CDR2 (germline): KGHSH, LQKENI. V gave up 4 bases and J gave up 7 bases; unmatched junction bases: 7. Isolated RNA was reverse transcribed in full, so expressed TCRB transcripts were sequenced. Average reads for naive, central memory and regulatory T cell samples were around 4 million. Libraries were prepared by immunoSEQ multiplex PCR; TCRdb keeps only in-frame clonotypes and omits some of them. The table has roughly 50,000 clones, roughly 40% seen once.

The clonotype was recovered from a man aged 25-40 years with type 1 diabetes. The V gene is TRBV18, the J gene TRBJ2-1; 7 bases are a match to TRBD1. Sequencing was done on a sample of Tregs from blood. CDR3 amino acids: CASSQTGVRNEQFF. The CDR3 coding sequence is TGTGCCAGCTCACAAACAGGGGTCCGAAATGAGCAGTTCTTC.